Sequencing of this TCR beta chain was carried out in a study of cytomegalovirus exposure and HLA in healthy donors. Study-level background: As released early, the data held about 85 million unique TCRs from HLA-typed donors. Study-level results: In a later analysis, TCR beta V- and J-gene trimming was associated with a missense DCLRE1C variant. Most TCR beta V segments were productive about 87% or about 30% of the time in an earlier analysis.

CDR3 length equals 14 residues. J was trimmed by 3 bases and V by 4 bases; bases with no gene match: 3. Germline CDR1 reads SGHKS; CDR2 reads YYEKEE (reference sequence). Researchers ran the PCR with 60 Vbeta and 13 Jbeta primers. Here immunoSEQ multiplex PCR was the method, and the copy in TCRdb shows in-frame clones only, minus some. The sample has more than 95,000 clones, approximately 79% seen once. As to this clone: Its antigen is not known.

Material: PBMCs. The rearrangement uses TRBV5-5 and TRBJ2-7, with TRBD1 matching over 11 bases. This TCR came from a man aged 50 to 59 in good health and CMV-seropositive. The CDR3 reads CASSPGTGGYEQYF. As DNA, the CDR3 is TGTGCCAGCAGCCCCGGGACAGGGGGCTACGAGCAGTACTTC.